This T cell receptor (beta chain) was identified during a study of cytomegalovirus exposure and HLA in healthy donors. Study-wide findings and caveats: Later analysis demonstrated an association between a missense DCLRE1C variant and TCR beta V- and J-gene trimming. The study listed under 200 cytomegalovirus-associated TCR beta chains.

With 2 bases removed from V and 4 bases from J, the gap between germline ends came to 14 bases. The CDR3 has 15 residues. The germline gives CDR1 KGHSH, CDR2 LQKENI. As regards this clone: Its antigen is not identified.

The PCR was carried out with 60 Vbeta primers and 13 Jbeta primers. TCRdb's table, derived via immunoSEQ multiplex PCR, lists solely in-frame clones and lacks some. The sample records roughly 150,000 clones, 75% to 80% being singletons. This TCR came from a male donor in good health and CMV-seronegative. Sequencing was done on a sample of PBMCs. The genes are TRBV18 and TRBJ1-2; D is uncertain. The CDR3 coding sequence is TGTGCCAGCTCACCAAGGAGGGAAGCGACCTATGGCTACACCTTC. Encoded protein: CASSPRREATYGYTF.